In its sample, the clone carrying this T cell receptor (beta chain) was seen a few times. Its antigen is as yet unknown. This specimen belongs to a study of early T cells in non-severe SARS-CoV-2 infection. Individual cDNA molecules were tagged with unique molecular identifiers. TCRdb processed the 5' RACE reads anew with MiXCR; each CDR3 protein has one entry. The sample carries under 90,000 distinct CDR3 sequences, around 15% recorded once. Trimming shortened V by 5 bases and J by 6 bases, and 10 bases separated the two germline ends. Germline V gene lookup returns CDR1 SGHAT and CDR2 FQNNGV. CDR3 length: 12 amino acids. Study results and limitations: The VDJdb matching leaned toward anti-spike CD8 responses and overlooked private and CD4 specificities.

V is TRBV11-2 and J is TRBJ1-1, with no clear D. The TCR was taken from an adult who was a healthcare worker with PCR-confirmed SARS-CoV-2 infection or an uninfected control (not recorded which). Sequenced: whole blood. CDR3 protein: CASSILGAEAFF. As DNA, the CDR3 is TGTGCCAGCAGCATCCTCGGTGCTGAAGCTTTCTTT.